These T cell receptor beta chains were read from a single sample in a study of Ad26.COV2.S vaccination and SARS-CoV-2 variants. Method: immunoSEQ multiplex PCR; TCRdb's copy keeps in-frame clones and lacks some. The table records about 350,000 clones, 86% of them present only once. The sequenced sample was peripheral blood, obtained in a trial of Ad26.COV2.S vaccine versus placebo. The receptor set was obtained from a person aged 18-60 years who received the Ad26.COV2.S COVID-19 vaccine or a placebo. Both conserved end residues are part of each CDR3. The order of the fields is clone size, D gene, J gene, V gene, CDR3 protein, CDR3 DNA. The D gene is left open where the match is weak. Size is stated for part of the rows, as once, few or many counts, or as a class when the clone is expanded.

.	.	TRBJ1-5	TRBV4-1	CASSPEWWDNQPQHF	TGCGCCAGCAGCCCTGAGTGGTGGGACAATCAGCCCCAGCATTTT
.	.	TRBJ2-7	TRBV6-5	CASIEIGSDYEQYF	TGTGCCAGCATCGAAATTGGGTCAGACTACGAGCAGTACTTC
.	.	TRBJ1-3	TRBV7-2	CASSLVFNKVGNTIYF	TGTGCCAGCAGCTTAGTATTCAACAAGGTCGGAAACACCATATATTTT
.	TRBD1	TRBJ2-7	TRBV7-7	CASSSLRDRTYEQYF	TGTGCCAGCAGCTCTTTACGGGACAGGACCTACGAGCAGTACTTC
once	TRBD1	TRBJ2-7	TRBV29-1	CSVEDQDRNSYEQYF	TGCAGCGTTGAAGATCAGGACAGGAACTCCTACGAGCAGTACTTC
.	TRBD2	TRBJ2-7	TRBV9	CASSLGLADSYEQYF	TGTGCCAGCAGCCTCGGACTAGCGGACTCCTACGAGCAGTACTTC
.	.	TRBJ2-5	TRBV9	CASSVGGAEETQYF	TGTGCCAGCAGCGTAGGAGGGGCCGAAGAGACCCAGTACTTC
.	.	TRBJ1-1	TRBV6-5	CASSYSTVNTEAFF	TGTGCCAGCAGTTACTCGACAGTCAACACTGAAGCTTTCTTT
.	TRBD1	TRBJ2-2	TRBV5-1	CASSLAPGSSGGTGELFF	TGCGCCAGCAGCTTGGCCCCGGGCAGCTCAGGGGGCACCGGGGAGCTGTTTTTT
.	.	TRBJ1-1	TRBV5-6	CASSPAGSPDTEAFF	TGTGCCAGCAGCCCCGCTGGCAGCCCGGACACTGAAGCTTTCTTT
.	.	TRBJ2-3	TRBV6-5	CAVAGRRTDTQYF	TGTGCCGTCGCGGGGCGTCGCACAGATACGCAGTATTTT
.	TRBD2	TRBJ2-1	TRBV4-1	CASSPGMTSGGSNEQFF	TGCGCCAGCAGCCCGGGTATGACTAGCGGGGGCTCCAATGAGCAGTTCTTC
.	.	TRBJ2-3	TRBV27	CASSSQGDTQYF	TGTGCCAGCAGCAGTCAAGGAGATACGCAGTATTTT
.	TRBD2	TRBJ2-7	TRBV4-2	CASSRSTSGSYREQYF	TGTGCCAGCAGCCGTTCGACTAGCGGGAGTTATCGCGAGCAGTACTTC
.	.	TRBJ2-1	TRBV7-3	CASSLGNEQFF	TGTGCCAGCAGCTTAGGAAATGAGCAGTTCTTC
.	.	TRBJ1-4	TRBV27	CASSFTGLRKLFF	TGTGCCAGCAGTTTCACAGGTCTCAGAAAACTGTTTTTT
.	.	TRBJ2-7	TRBV4-1	CASSQGSAWASYEQYF	TGCGCCAGCAGCCAAGGGTCGGCCTGGGCCTCCTACGAGCAGTACTTC